The table lists the clone carrying this TCR beta chain with a few counts. The sample comes from a study of shared T cell receptors in the human thymus. Trimming cost V 3 bases and J 7 bases, with 16 bases left between them. Germline V gene data show CDR1 as SGHRS and CDR2 as YFSETQ. The CDR3 sequence is 14 residues long. Generated by immunoSEQ multiplex PCR, the TCRdb table keeps only in-frame clones and is missing some. The sample includes 700,000 or so clones, 70% to 90% of them seen just once. Another study also made use of these data, one on human thymus T cells. This second report adds: Thymic samples were excised during corrective heart operations. Related research examined unrelated individuals and reported that their thymic repertoires overlapped highly.

The chain has TRBV5-1 and TRBJ1-1; the D gene is possibly TRBD1 (5 bases). This TCR was sampled from a girl under two years old with a congenital heart defect. The sequenced sample consisted of thymocytes. The CDR3 region has the DNA TGCGCCAGCAGCTACCTCTTCCTCCAGGGTGAAGCTTTCTTT. This translates into CASSYLFLQGEAFF.